The entry below gives a single T cell receptor (beta chain) sequence along with its context. Its target is not known. This entry comes from a study of cytomegalovirus exposure and HLA in healthy donors. Study-wide results and limits: A later examination showed that TCR association rates differed by HLA locus, with DRB1 most and HLA-C fewest. The classifier reportedly diagnosed cytomegalovirus status with high specificity and sensitivity.

This PCR relied on a set of 60 Vbeta primers and 13 Jbeta primers. TCRdb's table, derived via immunoSEQ multiplex PCR, lists solely in-frame clones and lacks some. The table has 250,000 to 350,000 clones, about 80% seen once. Germline assignment: CDR1 SEHNR and CDR2 FQNEAQ (reference sequence). This CDR3 has 17 residues. V was clipped by 1 base and J by 2 bases, with 15 bases between them. This receptor was identified in a girl aged 2 to 10 in good health and CMV-seronegative. The sample was PBMCs. J is TRBJ2-1 and V is TRBV7-9, with D possibly matching TRBD2 (5 bases). The CDR3 region is CASSLGRTAGPYNEQFF. The CDR3 DNA is TGTGCCAGCAGCTTAGGGCGGACGGCGGGTCCCTACAATGAGCAGTTCTTC.